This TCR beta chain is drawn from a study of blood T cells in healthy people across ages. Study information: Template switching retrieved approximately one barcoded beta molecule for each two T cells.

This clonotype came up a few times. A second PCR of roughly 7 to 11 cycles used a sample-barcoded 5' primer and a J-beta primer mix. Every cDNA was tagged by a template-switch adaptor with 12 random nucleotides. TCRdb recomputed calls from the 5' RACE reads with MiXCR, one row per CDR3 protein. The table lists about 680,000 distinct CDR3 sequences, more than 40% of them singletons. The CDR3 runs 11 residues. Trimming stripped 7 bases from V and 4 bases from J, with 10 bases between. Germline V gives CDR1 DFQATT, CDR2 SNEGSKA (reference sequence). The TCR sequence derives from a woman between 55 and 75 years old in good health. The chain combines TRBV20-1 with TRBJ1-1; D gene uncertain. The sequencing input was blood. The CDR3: CSGLYLTEAFF. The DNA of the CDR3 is TGCAGTGGGCTATATCTCACTGAAGCTTTCTTT.